This TCR beta chain was observed in a study of graft-versus-host responses after intestinal transplantation. Overall study: Each recipient received anti-thymocyte globulin induction, then tacrolimus and steroids for roughly 3 years.

Here immunoSEQ multiplex PCR was the method, and the copy in TCRdb shows in-frame clones only, minus some. The table includes tens of thousands of clones, roughly 90% detected once. The CDR3 loop spans 21 amino acids. Germline V gene data show CDR1 as MNHNS and CDR2 as SASEGT. Between the trimmed V and J ends, which lost 1 base and 6 bases, there was a span of 31 bases. Points on this clone: Its antigen is not identified.

The rearrangement uses TRBV6-1 and TRBJ2-1, with D perhaps given as TRBD1 or TRBD2 (5 bases each). This clonotype originated in a human donor who received an intestinal transplant. Sequenced material: unstimulated CD4+ T cells sorted from spleen or lymph node cells, taken before intestinal transplant. DNA of the CDR3: TGTGCCAGCAGTGAAGTCCGGTTCCTTTGGCAGGGAGTGGGATACGGCAATGAGCAGTTCTTC. It codes for CASSEVRFLWQGVGYGNEQFF.